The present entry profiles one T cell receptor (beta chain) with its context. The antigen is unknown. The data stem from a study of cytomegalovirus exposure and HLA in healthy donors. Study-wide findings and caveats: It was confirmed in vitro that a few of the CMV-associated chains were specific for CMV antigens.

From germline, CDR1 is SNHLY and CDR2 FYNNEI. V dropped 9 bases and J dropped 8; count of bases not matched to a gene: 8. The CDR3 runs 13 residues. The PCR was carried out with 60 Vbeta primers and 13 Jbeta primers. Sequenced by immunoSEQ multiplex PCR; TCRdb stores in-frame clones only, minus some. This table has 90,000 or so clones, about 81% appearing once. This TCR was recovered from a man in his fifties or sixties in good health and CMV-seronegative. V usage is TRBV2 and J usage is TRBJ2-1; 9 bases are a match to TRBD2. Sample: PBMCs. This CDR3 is CARGRGGIDEQFF. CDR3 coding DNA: TGTGCCAGGGGGCGGGGGGGCATAGATGAGCAGTTCTTC.